Below, 14 T cell receptor beta chains from the same sample are listed, as sequenced in a study of blood T cell repertoires in COVID-19. TCRdb's copy holds only in-frame clones and misses some; the assay was immunoSEQ multiplex PCR. Among roughly 49,000 clones listed, around 85% were seen once. Sequencing was performed on peripheral blood. The receptors here all came from a man aged 50 to 60 with active COVID-19.

J is TRBJ2-7 and V is TRBV7-2; TRBD2 aligns across 9 bases. Germline values: CDR1 SGHTA, CDR2 FQGNSA. V lost 6 bases and J lost 2; bases outside the gene matches: 8. The CDR3 is 15 residues long. CDR3 sequence (DNA): TGTGCCAGCAGTCCCACTAGCGGGCGAACCTACGAGCAGTACTTC. Translating it yields CASSPTSGRTYEQYF.

The chain uses TRBV6-1 and TRBJ2-5, with D possibly matching TRBD1 (6 bases). The CDR3 totals 16 residues. V lost 3 bases to trimming and J lost 5 bases, with 19 bases between them. The germline V gene has CDR1 MNHNS and CDR2 SASEGT. The CDR3 is CASSDYWGPGGETQYF. Here the CDR3 DNA reads TGTGCCAGCAGTGATTATTGGGGGCCCGGCGGGGAGACCCAGTACTTC.

This CDR3 is CASSLVQFSGLNEQFF. As DNA, the CDR3 is TGTGCCAGCAGCTTAGTTCAGTTTTCGGGGTTGAATGAGCAGTTCTTC. The chain joins TRBV7-2 to TRBJ2-1, with D perhaps TRBD2 (5 bases). The CDR3 runs 16 residues. V lost 1 base, J lost 7 bases, and 17 bases lay in between. Germline values: CDR1 SGHTA, CDR2 FQGNSA.

V is TRBV7-9 and J is TRBJ1-4; D gene ambiguous. V lost 10 bases to trimming and J lost 8 bases, with 17 bases between them. Germline CDR1 reads SEHNR; CDR2 reads FQNEAQ (reference sequence). This CDR3 region has 13 residues. In nucleotides, the CDR3 is TGTGCCACCTCGGACGCTGGGAGAGAAAAACTGTTTTTT. Residues: CATSDAGREKLFF.

This clone was picked up one time. The chain couples TRBV5-8 to TRBJ1-1; 7 nucleotides agree with TRBD1. In germline, CDR1 is SGHTS, CDR2 YDEGEE. This CDR3 contains 16 residues. V trimming: 3 bases; J trimming: 0 bases; junction bases outside the gene matches: 8. The CDR3 loop is CASSSSSRGMNTEAFF. CDR3 coding DNA: TGTGCCAGCAGCTCAAGCAGCAGGGGGATGAACACTGAAGCTTTCTTT.

The chain employs TRBV5-1 and TRBJ2-1, with 14 bases lining up with TRBD2. Germline assignment: CDR1 SGHRS and CDR2 YFSETQ. J gave up 10 bases and V 5 bases, and 8 bases lay outside the gene matches. This CDR3 comprises 15 residues. This CDR3 is CASRPGLAGGSEQFF. The CDR3 coding sequence is TGCGCCAGCAGGCCCGGACTAGCGGGGGGAAGCGAGCAGTTCTTC.

The V gene is TRBV5-1, the J gene TRBJ1-2; D may be TRBD1 (6 bases). The germline V and J ends were trimmed by 0 bases and 8 bases, with 17 bases remaining between them. The CDR3 runs 15 residues. Germline V gene sequence: CDR1 SGHRS, CDR2 YFSETQ. CDR3 DNA sequence: TGCGCCAGCAGCTTGGACAGGGCGCAAATCCGAGGCTACACCTTC. Translating it yields CASSLDRAQIRGYTF.

This clone has just one count. V usage is TRBV14 and J usage is TRBJ2-2; the match to TRBD2 covers 9 bases. Looked up from germline, CDR1 is SGHDN and CDR2 is FVKESK. V shed 4 bases, J shed 4 bases, and the junction held 4 bases outside the gene matches. CDR3 length equals 15 residues. CDR3 nucleotides: TGTGCCAGCAGCCGGGAGCGGGGGGCCACCGGGGAGCTGTTTTTT. It translates to CASSRERGATGELFF.

This rearrangement joins TRBV10-1 to TRBJ2-3; 7 nucleotides line up with TRBD1. The CDR3 is 14 residues long. Trimming at V came to 3 bases and at J to 1 base, leaving 1 base not matched to a gene. CDR1 and CDR2 from the germline V gene are WNHNN and SYGVQD (reference sequence). Written as DNA, the CDR3 is TGCGCCAGCAGTGATACAGGGGGCACAGATACGCAGTATTTT. Translating it yields CASSDTGGTDTQYF.

The genes are TRBV5-1 and TRBJ1-1; D is undetermined. V was pared by 3 bases and J by 4 bases, with 13 bases between. The germline CDR1 and CDR2 sequences are SGHRS and YFSETQ. The CDR3 has 14 amino acids. The CDR3 coding sequence is TGCGCCAGCAGCTACTCCGGGTCTTCCACTGAAGCTTTCTTT. Translated: CASSYSGSSTEAFF.

The J gene is TRBJ1-1, the V gene TRBV6-5, with D perhaps TRBD1 (6 bases). This CDR3 contains 12 residues. Looked up from germline, CDR1 is MNHEY and CDR2 is SVGAGI. Trimming took off 8 bases at V and 4 bases at J, with 11 bases between the two ends. Here the CDR3 DNA reads TGTGCCAGCCGGGCAGGGGCCACTGAAGCTTTCTTT. Amino acid sequence: CASRAGATEAFF.

This chain connects TRBV5-1 to TRBJ2-1, with 10 bases lining up with TRBD1. Per germline, CDR1 SGHRS and CDR2 YFSETQ. V lost 5 bases, J lost 9 bases, and 8 bases stayed unmatched. The CDR3 has 14 residues. CDR3 in amino acids: CASSWTGGAGEQFF. CDR3 bases: TGCGCCAGCAGTTGGACAGGGGGGGCCGGTGAGCAGTTCTTC. Based on the CDR3 plus reference TRBV5-1 and TRBJ2-1, the full variable domain is KAGVTQTPRYLIKTRGQQVTLSCSPISGHRSVSWYQQTPGQGLQFLFEYFSETQRNKGNFPGRFSGRQFSNSRSEMNVSTLELGDSALYLCASSWTGGAGEQFFGPGTRLTVL.

This clone has only a few counts. The chain uses TRBV6-6 and TRBJ1-2, with TRBD1 matching over 7 bases. Trimming took 0 bases from V and 5 from J; bases not matched to a gene: 6. CDR3 length equals 15 residues. Per germline, CDR1 MNHNY and CDR2 SVGAGI (reference sequence). The CDR3 nucleotides are TGTGCCAGCAGTTACTCTGCAGACAGGGCTTATGGCTACACCTTC. Amino acids: CASSYSADRAYGYTF.

This chain uses TRBV11-3 with TRBJ1-1, with TRBD1 matching 7 bases. Per the germline V gene, CDR1 is SGHNT and CDR2 is YENEEA. The junction had 4 bases not matched to a gene; V was cut back by 4 bases and J by 5 bases. This CDR3 region has 13 residues. The CDR3 DNA reads as TGTGCCAGCAGCTCCTGGGACAGTACTGAAGCTTTCTTT. Translated, it gives CASSSWDSTEAFF.